The clone carrying this TCR beta chain was recorded at least ten times. Its antigen remains unknown. These data come from a study of CD8+CD57+ T cells in acquired aplastic anemia. Study context: DNA from sorted CD4+ and CD8+ cells averaged about 3.2 ug. An average of roughly 11 million reads for CD4+ cells was obtained from healthy donors.

Using genomic DNA as the template, TCR beta VDJ and CDR3 profiling was carried out. Each CDR3 protein is one row after TCRdb ran MiXCR on the reads. Of under 200,000 distinct CDR3 sequences listed, around 45% are singletons. General study results and limits: Statistical testing detected no significant gap in CD8+ Simpson's diversity between patients and controls.

Trimming pared 4 bases from V and 3 bases from J, leaving 16 bases between. The CDR3 is 15 residues long. Germline assignment: CDR1 SGHDT and CDR2 YYEEEE. The chain links TRBV5-6 to TRBJ1-1; maybe TRBD1 (5 bases). This receptor was identified in a human donor in good health. Sequencing was carried out using sorted CD4+, CD8+, or CD8+CD57+ T cells (not recorded which) from PBMCs. The CDR3 loop is CASSKPQGGYTEAFF. CDR3 sequence (DNA): TGTGCCAGCAGCAAGCCTCAGGGCGGGTACACTGAAGCTTTCTTT.